This note documents a single T cell receptor beta chain sequence. Repertoires were generated with immunoSEQ multiplex PCR, while TCRdb's copy carries only in-frame clones and drops some. The table includes around 170,000 clones, about 87% detected once. V was pared by 6 bases and J by 4 bases, with 8 bases of the junction left unmatched. The CDR3 runs 14 residues. Germline values: CDR1 SGHTA, CDR2 FQGNSA. The source of the sample is a study of blood T cell repertoires in COVID-19. Study-wide background: Collection of acute and convalescent COVID-19 samples took place in the United States, Italy and Spain.

This receptor was obtained from a man in his fifties or sixties with acute or convalescent COVID-19. This rearrangement joins TRBV7-2 to TRBJ1-1; the match to TRBD1 covers 7 bases. Sequencing was carried out using peripheral blood. The CDR3 nucleotides read TGTGCCAGCAGTTCCGCAGGGGGTTCCACTGAAGCTTTCTTT. It specifies CASSSAGGSTEAFF.